These 23 T cell receptor beta chains were all obtained from the same sample, sequenced in a study of identical twins. TCRdb re-derived calls from the 5' RACE reads in MiXCR, one entry per CDR3 protein. Of 250,000 to 350,000 distinct CDR3 sequences listed, 6.5% to 9.5% are singletons. A further study also used this sample, focusing on yellow fever vaccine responses in identical twins.

Material for sequencing was memory (CD45RO+) T cells sorted from blood. The source of these receptors is a woman aged 18-29 years in good health.

This clonotype has just a few counts. The chain uses TRBV27 and TRBJ2-7; 12 nucleotides align to TRBD2. The germline gives CDR1 MNHEY, CDR2 SMNVEV (reference sequence). The CDR3 runs to 15 residues. The ends lost 2 bases at V and 6 bases at J; junction bases unmatched: 5. The CDR3 DNA sequence: TGTGCCAGCAGTTTAATCCTAGCGGGAGGGGGCGAGCAGTACTTC. Its translation is CASSLILAGGGEQYF.

This clonotype was seen many times. The chain joins TRBV7-9 to TRBJ1-2; D is ambiguous. The V gene's germline CDR1 is SEHNR and CDR2 FQNEAQ (reference sequence). CDR3 length: 13 residues. V was trimmed by 5 bases and J by 2 bases, leaving 9 bases between them. DNA of the CDR3: TGTGCCAGCAGCAAAAGCTACAACTATGGCTACACCTTC. Its translation: CASSKSYNYGYTF.

J is TRBJ2-6 and V is TRBV19; D gene ambiguous. This CDR3 contains 14 residues. Per the germline V gene, CDR1 is LNHDA and CDR2 is SQIVND (reference sequence). Trimming left V 3 bases short and J 0 bases short, with 3 bases between. For the CDR3, the DNA is TGTGCCAGTAGTATTCTCTCTGGGGCCAACGTCCTGACTTTC. Protein product: CASSILSGANVLTF. Together with reference TRBV19 and TRBJ2-6, the CDR3 gives the full variable domain: DGGITQSPKYLFRKEGQNVTLSCEQNLNHDAMYWYRQDPGQGLRLIYYSQIVNDFQKGDIAEGYSVSREKKESFPLTVTSAQKNPTAFYLCASSILSGANVLTFGAGSRLTVL.

This clonotype was seen ten or more times. This chain connects TRBV4-1 to TRBJ2-1; D unresolved. The CDR3 extends over 15 amino acids. CDR1 MGHRA and CDR2 YSYEKL come from the germline V gene. Trimming stripped 5 bases from V and 2 bases from J, with 13 bases between. This CDR3 reads CASSSTTSPYNEQFF. The CDR3 coding sequence is TGCGCCAGCAGCTCAACTACCAGCCCCTACAATGAGCAGTTCTTC.

The table lists this clonotype with many counts. The chain uses TRBV20-1 and TRBJ2-1, with 10 bases identical to TRBD2. With 7 bases clipped from V and 5 bases from J, the junction kept 2 bases outside the gene matches. Germline V gives CDR1 DFQATT, CDR2 SNEGSKA (reference sequence). This CDR3 is 12 amino acids long. As DNA, the CDR3 is TGCAGTGTAACTAGCGGGAACAATGAGCAGTTCTTC. Translated, it gives CSVTSGNNEQFF.

This clonotype was seen a few times. V and J are TRBV2 and TRBJ2-1, with 8 bases fitting TRBD2. J was trimmed by 7 bases and V by 9 bases; bases with no gene match: 14. Germline V gene lookup returns CDR1 SNHLY and CDR2 FYNNEI. The CDR3 contains 15 residues. The CDR3 nucleotides read TGTGCCAGAGGGGGGCCAGCGGGGGCGGGGAATGAGCAGTTCTTC. It is translated as CARGGPAGAGNEQFF.

This clonotype was detected ten times or more. This chain joins TRBV7-9 and TRBJ2-5; possible D gene TRBD2, 6 bases. CDR1 and CDR2 from the germline V gene are SEHNR and FQNEAQ (reference sequence). Trimming took 5 bases from V and 4 from J, leaving 14 bases between them. The CDR3 has 14 amino acids. CDR3 nucleotide sequence: TGTGCCAGCAGCCCCGGGACTTGGGGAGAGACCCAGTACTTC. Encoded protein: CASSPGTWGETQYF. Combining the CDR3 with reference TRBV7-9 and TRBJ2-5 gives the whole variable domain DTGVSQNPRHKITKRGQNVTFRCDPISEHNRLYWYRQTLGQGPEFLTYFQNEAQLEKSRLLSDRFSAERPKGSFSTLEIQRTEQGDSAMYLCASSPGTWGETQYFGPGTRLLVL.

This chain links TRBV11-3 with TRBJ2-1; D ambiguous. V shed 3 bases and J shed 9 bases, with 9 bases lying between them. This CDR3 has 12 residues. Germline assignment: CDR1 SGHNT and CDR2 YENEEA. In nucleotides, the CDR3 is TGTGCCAGCAGCTTGCACTTCGGTGAGCAGTTCTTC. Its translation: CASSLHFGEQFF.

The chain couples TRBV6-4 to TRBJ2-3; possibly TRBD1 for D (6 bases). Germline values: CDR1 MRHNA, CDR2 SNTAGT. The V gene lost 0 bases and the J gene lost 0 bases, with 10 bases spanning the gap. CDR3 size: 16 residues. CDR3 DNA sequence: TGTGCCAGCAGTGACTCGAAACAGGGCAGCACAGATACGCAGTATTTT. Translation gives CASSDSKQGSTDTQYF.

This clonotype was seen many times. J is TRBJ2-2 and V is TRBV4-1; D perhaps matches TRBD2 (6 bases). The germline V gene has CDR1 MGHRA and CDR2 YSYEKL. The CDR3 runs to 14 residues. The ends were cut back, 0 bases at V and 7 bases at J, with 9 bases in the middle. The CDR3 region has the DNA TGCGCCAGCAGCCAAGAGCGGGGCCACGGGGAGCTGTTTTTT. Translated, it gives CASSQERGHGELFF.

The chain links TRBV5-6 to TRBJ2-7; D is perhaps TRBD1 (6 bases). Trimming stripped 1 base from V and 1 base from J, with 12 bases between. The CDR3 is made up of 15 amino acids. Germline lookup yields CDR1 SGHDT and CDR2 YYEEEE. CDR3 sequence (DNA): TGTGCCAGCAGCTTGTGGGCCCAGGGGTCCTACGAGCAGTACTTC. Protein product: CASSLWAQGSYEQYF.

This clonotype has at least ten counts. The CDR3 coding sequence is TGTGCCAGCAGCTCGAACCTAGGCTCCTACAATGAGCAGTTCTTC. Its translation: CASSSNLGSYNEQFF. This chain links TRBV7-9 with TRBJ2-1, with D hard to call. The CDR3 spans 15 residues. Per germline, CDR1 SEHNR and CDR2 FQNEAQ (reference sequence). V was cut by 4 bases and J by 0 bases, with 10 bases left in between.

This clonotype was seen repeatedly, ten times or more. This sequence joins TRBV18 and TRBJ2-3; TRBD2 aligns across 9 bases. J was trimmed by 5 bases and V by 1 base; bases with no gene match: 7. The CDR3 runs 16 residues. CDR1 is KGHSH, CDR2 LQKENI, per germline. The CDR3 spells CASSPLVAGVKDTQYF. The DNA of the CDR3 is TGTGCCAGCTCACCACTGGTAGCGGGAGTTAAAGATACGCAGTATTTT.

The chain combines TRBV19 with TRBJ2-3, with D unclear. Trimming took 5 bases from V and 0 from J, leaving 9 bases between them. Germline assignment: CDR1 LNHDA and CDR2 SQIVND (reference sequence). The CDR3 totals 14 residues. The chain's CDR3 is CASSFTTSTDTQYF. In nucleotides, the CDR3 is TGTGCCAGTAGTTTTACTACTAGCACAGATACGCAGTATTTT.

This clonotype was seen a few times. The chain links TRBV2 to TRBJ1-1; 9 bases are a match to TRBD1. V was pared by 10 bases and J by 5 bases, with 2 bases of the junction left unmatched. The CDR3 extends over 11 amino acids. CDR1 and CDR2 from the germline V gene are SNHLY and FYNNEI. The CDR3 DNA sequence: TGTGCCATACAGGGGGCTACTGAAGCTTTCTTT. Residues: CAIQGATEAFF.

This clonotype occurred many times. The V call is TRBV5-1, the J call TRBJ1-5; D may be TRBD1 (5 bases). V lost 3 bases, J lost 5 bases, and 9 bases lay in between. Looked up from germline, CDR1 is SGHRS and CDR2 is YFSETQ. The CDR3 has 13 amino acids. The CDR3 coding sequence is TGCGCCAGCAGCTGGGACGGCGATCAGCCCCAGCATTTT. Protein sequence: CASSWDGDQPQHF.

V usage is TRBV25-1 and J usage is TRBJ2-2; maybe TRBD2 (5 bases). Germline loops: CDR1 MGHDK, CDR2 SYGVNS. V was shortened by 4 bases and J by 1 base, with 10 bases between the two germline ends. This CDR3 comprises 15 residues. The CDR3 DNA is TGTGCCAGCAGTGCACTAGAGAAGAACACCGGGGAGCTGTTTTTT. Protein: CASSALEKNTGELFF.

This clonotype was counted a few times. V and J are TRBV20-1 and TRBJ1-1; 7 positions agree with TRBD1. J gave up 8 bases and V 3 bases, and 6 bases lay outside the gene matches. In germline, CDR1 is DFQATT, CDR2 SNEGSKA (reference sequence). The CDR3 contains 12 residues. Here the CDR3 reads CSARKTGIEAFF. CDR3 coding DNA: TGCAGTGCTAGGAAGACAGGGATAGAAGCTTTCTTT.

This clonotype was recorded at least ten times. This chain connects TRBV6-5 to TRBJ2-2, with TRBD1 matching 12 bases. The CDR3 is 17 residues long. From germline, CDR1 is MNHEY and CDR2 SVGAGI. V lost 2 bases and J lost 8; bases outside the gene matches: 9. The CDR3 region has the DNA TGTGCCAGCAGTTACCCAGGGACAGGGGGCTTACCGGGGGAGCTGTTTTTT. It specifies CASSYPGTGGLPGELFF.

V is TRBV5-1 and J is TRBJ2-2; tentative D call: TRBD2 (5 bases). Germline CDR1 reads SGHRS; CDR2 reads YFSETQ. V was shortened by 2 bases and J by 9 bases, with 11 bases between the two germline ends. CDR3 size: 13 residues. The CDR3 region has the DNA TGCGCCAGCAGCTTACGCGAGGGCCGGGAGCTGTTTTTT. Its protein product is CASSLREGRELFF.

The genes are TRBV4-1 and TRBJ1-6; D perhaps matches TRBD1 (5 bases). V was trimmed by 0 bases and J by 3 bases, leaving 15 bases between them. There are 18 residues in the CDR3. Germline V lookup: CDR1 MGHRA, CDR2 YSYEKL. CDR3 sequence reads: CASSQDTNGGFYNSPLHF. CDR3 DNA: TGCGCCAGCAGCCAAGATACGAACGGGGGGTTCTATAATTCACCCCTCCACTTT.

Remarks on this clonotype: It may be a read error: a sequence one base away is much more abundant. The gene calls are TRBV3-1 and TRBJ1-1; D gene ambiguous. V dropped 5 bases and J dropped 6 bases, with 13 bases sitting between them. The CDR3 spans 13 residues. Germline-derived CDR1 and CDR2 are LGHDT and YNNKEL (reference sequence). The CDR3 spells CASSFWGVAEAFF. The CDR3 DNA reads TGTGCCAGCAGCTTCTGGGGAGTCGCTGAAGCTTTCTTT.

This clonotype has more than one count but fewer than ten. This chain uses TRBV2 with TRBJ2-4; D might be TRBD1 (6 bases). The germline CDR1 and CDR2 sequences are SNHLY and FYNNEI. V lost 3 bases and J 9 bases, leaving 12 bases between the germline ends. The CDR3 is made up of 13 amino acids. CDR3 sequence reads: CASSDQGLVIQYF. In nucleotides, the CDR3 is TGTGCCAGCAGTGATCAGGGGCTGGTCATTCAGTACTTC.